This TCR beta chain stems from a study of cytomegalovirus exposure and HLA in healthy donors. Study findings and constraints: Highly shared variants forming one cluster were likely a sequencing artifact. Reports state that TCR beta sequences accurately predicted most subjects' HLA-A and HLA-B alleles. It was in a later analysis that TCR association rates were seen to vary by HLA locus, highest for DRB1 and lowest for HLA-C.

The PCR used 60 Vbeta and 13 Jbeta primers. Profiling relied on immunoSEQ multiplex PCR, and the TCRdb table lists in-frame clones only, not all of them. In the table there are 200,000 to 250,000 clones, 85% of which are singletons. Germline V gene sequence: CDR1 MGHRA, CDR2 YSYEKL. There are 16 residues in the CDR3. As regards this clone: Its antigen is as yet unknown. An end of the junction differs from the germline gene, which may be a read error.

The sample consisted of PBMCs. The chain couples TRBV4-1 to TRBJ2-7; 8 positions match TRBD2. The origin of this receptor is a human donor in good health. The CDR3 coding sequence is TGCCCCAGCAGCCACTATAGCGGGGACCACTCCTACGAGCAGTACTTC. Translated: CPSSHYSGDHSYEQYF.